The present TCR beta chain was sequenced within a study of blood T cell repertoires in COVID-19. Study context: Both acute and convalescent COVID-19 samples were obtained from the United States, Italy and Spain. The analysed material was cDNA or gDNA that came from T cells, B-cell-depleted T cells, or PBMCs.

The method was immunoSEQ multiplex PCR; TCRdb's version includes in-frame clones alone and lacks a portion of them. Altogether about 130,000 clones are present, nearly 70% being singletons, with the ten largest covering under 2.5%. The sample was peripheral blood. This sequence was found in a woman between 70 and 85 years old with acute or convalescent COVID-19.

CDR3 residues: CASSYRANYGYTF. As DNA, the CDR3 is TGTGCCAGCAGTTACAGGGCTAACTATGGCTACACCTTC. The chain is built from TRBV25-1 and TRBJ1-2; D might be TRBD1 (6 bases). Per the germline V gene, CDR1 is MGHDK and CDR2 is SYGVNS. The CDR3 has 13 amino acids. V lost 5 bases to trimming and J lost 0 bases, with 7 bases between them.